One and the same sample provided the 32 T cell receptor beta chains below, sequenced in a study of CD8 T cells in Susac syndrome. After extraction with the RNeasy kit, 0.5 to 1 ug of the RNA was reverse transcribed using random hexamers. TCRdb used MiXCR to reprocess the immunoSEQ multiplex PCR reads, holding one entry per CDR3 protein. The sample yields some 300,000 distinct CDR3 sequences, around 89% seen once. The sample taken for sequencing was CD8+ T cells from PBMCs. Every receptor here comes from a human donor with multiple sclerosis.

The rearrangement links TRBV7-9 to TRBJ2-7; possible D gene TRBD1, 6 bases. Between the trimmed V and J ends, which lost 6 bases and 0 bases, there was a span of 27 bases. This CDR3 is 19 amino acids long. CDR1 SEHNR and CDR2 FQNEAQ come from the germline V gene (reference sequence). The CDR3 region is CASRMGALRDKRGSYEQYF. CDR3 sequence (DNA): TGTGCCAGCAGGATGGGGGCACTCAGGGACAAGAGGGGCTCCTACGAGCAGTACTTC.

The CDR3 nucleotides are TGTGCCAGCAGCCCAACTCTGACAGGGGGCGGGTATGGCTACACCTTC. It translates to CASSPTLTGGGYGYTF. The chain recombines TRBV7-9 with TRBJ1-2; 10 positions match TRBD1. V lost 5 bases and J lost 5; bases outside the gene matches: 11. The CDR3 is 16 amino acids. The germline CDR1 and CDR2 sequences are SEHNR and FQNEAQ (reference sequence).

CDR3 in DNA: TGTGCCAGCTACTGGACTGGGGAACGCACCGGGGAGCTGTTTTTT. Translating it yields CASYWTGERTGELFF. This chain connects TRBV19 to TRBJ2-2, with D possibly TRBD2 on 5 matching bases. The CDR3 has 15 residues. CDR1 is LNHDA and CDR2 is SQIVND in the germline V gene (reference sequence). The V end was cut by 9 bases, the J end by 4 bases, with 18 bases between.

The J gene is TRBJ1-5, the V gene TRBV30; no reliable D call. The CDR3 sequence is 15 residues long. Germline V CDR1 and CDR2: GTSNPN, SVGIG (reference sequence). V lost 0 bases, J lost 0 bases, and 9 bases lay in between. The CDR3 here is CAWSVGVDSNQPQHF. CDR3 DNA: TGTGCCTGGAGTGTAGGCGTGGATAGCAATCAGCCCCAGCATTTT. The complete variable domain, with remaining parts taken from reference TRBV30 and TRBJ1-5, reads SQTIHQWPATLVQPVGSPLSLECTVEGTSNPNLYWYRQAAGRGLQLLFYSVGIGQISSEVPQNLSASRPQDRQFILSSKKLLLSDSGFYLCAWSVGVDSNQPQHFGDGTRLSIL.

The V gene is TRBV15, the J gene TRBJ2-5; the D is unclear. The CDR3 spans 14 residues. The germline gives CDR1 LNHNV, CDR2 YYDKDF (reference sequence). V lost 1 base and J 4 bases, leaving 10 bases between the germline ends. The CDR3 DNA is TGTGCCACCAGCAGAGTTCGAGCCCCAGAGACCCAGTACTTC. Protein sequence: CATSRVRAPETQYF.

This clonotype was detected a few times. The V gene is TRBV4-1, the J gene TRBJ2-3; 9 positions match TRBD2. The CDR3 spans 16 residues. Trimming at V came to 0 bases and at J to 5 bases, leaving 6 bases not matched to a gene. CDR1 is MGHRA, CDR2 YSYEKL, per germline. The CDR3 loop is CASSQDPAGGRDTQYF. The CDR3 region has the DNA TGCGCCAGCAGCCAAGATCCTGCGGGGGGGCGAGATACGCAGTATTTT.

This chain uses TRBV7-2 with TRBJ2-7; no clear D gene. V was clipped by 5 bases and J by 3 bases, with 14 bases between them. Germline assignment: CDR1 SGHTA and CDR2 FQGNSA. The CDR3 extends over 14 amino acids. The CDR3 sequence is CASSPTTFLYEQYF. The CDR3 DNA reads TGTGCCAGCAGCCCTACGACGTTCCTCTACGAGCAGTACTTC.

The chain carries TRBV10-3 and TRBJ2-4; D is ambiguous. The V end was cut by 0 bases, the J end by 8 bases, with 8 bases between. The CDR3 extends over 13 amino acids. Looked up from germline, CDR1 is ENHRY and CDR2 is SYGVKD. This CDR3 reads CAISESIVDIQYF. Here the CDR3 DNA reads TGTGCCATCAGTGAGTCGATCGTGGACATTCAGTACTTC.

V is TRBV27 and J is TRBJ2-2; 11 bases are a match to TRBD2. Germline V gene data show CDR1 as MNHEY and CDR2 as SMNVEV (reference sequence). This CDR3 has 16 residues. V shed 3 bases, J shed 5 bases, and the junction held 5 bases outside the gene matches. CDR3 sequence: CASSFNLAGGTGELFF. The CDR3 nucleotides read TGTGCCAGCAGTTTCAATCTAGCGGGAGGAACCGGGGAGCTGTTTTTT.

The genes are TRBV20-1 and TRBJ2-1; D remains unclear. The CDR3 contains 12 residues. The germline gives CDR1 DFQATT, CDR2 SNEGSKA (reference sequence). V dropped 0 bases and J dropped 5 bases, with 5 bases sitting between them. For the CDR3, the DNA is TGCAGTGCTAGAGACTGGAACAATGAGCAGTTCTTC. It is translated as CSARDWNNEQFF.

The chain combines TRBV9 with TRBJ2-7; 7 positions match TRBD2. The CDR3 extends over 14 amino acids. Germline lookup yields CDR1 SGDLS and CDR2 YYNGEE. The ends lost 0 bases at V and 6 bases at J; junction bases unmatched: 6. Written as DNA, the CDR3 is TGTGCCAGCAGCGTAGGCGGGAGCGTTCTCGAGCAGTACTTC. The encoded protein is CASSVGGSVLEQYF.

CDR3 nucleotide sequence: TGTGCCAGCAGCTTAGGAATCGCCTCGGGGGACGAGCAGTTCTTC. Translated, it gives CASSLGIASGDEQFF. This chain links TRBV7-2 with TRBJ2-1; D perhaps matches TRBD2 (6 bases). Trimming left V 1 base short and J 10 bases short, with 17 bases between. Germline-derived CDR1 and CDR2 are SGHTA and FQGNSA. The CDR3 runs to 15 residues.

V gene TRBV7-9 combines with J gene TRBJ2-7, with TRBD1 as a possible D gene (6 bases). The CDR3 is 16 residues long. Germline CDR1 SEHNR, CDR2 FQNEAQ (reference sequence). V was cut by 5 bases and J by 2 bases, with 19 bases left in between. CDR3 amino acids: CASSPTTGLLTYEQYF. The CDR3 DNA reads TGTGCCAGCAGCCCGACGACAGGACTTTTAACCTACGAGCAGTACTTC.

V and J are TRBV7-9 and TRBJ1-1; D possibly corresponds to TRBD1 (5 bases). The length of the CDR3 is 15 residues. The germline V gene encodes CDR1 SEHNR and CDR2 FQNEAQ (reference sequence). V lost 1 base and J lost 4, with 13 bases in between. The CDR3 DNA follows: TGTGCCAGCAGCTTAGATAGCAGGGTCATCACTGAAGCTTTCTTT. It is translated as CASSLDSRVITEAFF.

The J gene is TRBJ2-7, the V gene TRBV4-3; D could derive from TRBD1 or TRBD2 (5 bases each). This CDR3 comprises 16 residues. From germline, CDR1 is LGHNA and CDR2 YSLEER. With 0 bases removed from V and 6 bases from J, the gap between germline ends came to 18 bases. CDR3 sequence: CASSQDLGESLGEQYF. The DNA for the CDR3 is TGCGCCAGCAGCCAAGATCTGGGGGAGAGTTTAGGCGAGCAGTACTTC.

Written as DNA, the CDR3 is TGTGCCAGCAGCTTGTGGCGGGGGTCGAGCACAGATACGCAGTATTTT. It translates to CASSLWRGSSTDTQYF. The genes are TRBV7-9 and TRBJ2-3, with 7 bases matching TRBD2. The J segment lost 0 bases and the V segment lost 3 bases, leaving 6 bases of the junction unmatched. CDR3 length equals 16 residues. In germline, CDR1 is SEHNR, CDR2 FQNEAQ (reference sequence). Drawing the rest from reference TRBV7-9 and TRBJ2-3, the complete variable domain is DTGVSQNPRHKITKRGQNVTFRCDPISEHNRLYWYRQTLGQGPEFLTYFQNEAQLEKSRLLSDRFSAERPKGSFSTLEIQRTEQGDSAMYLCASSLWRGSSTDTQYFGPGTRLTVL.

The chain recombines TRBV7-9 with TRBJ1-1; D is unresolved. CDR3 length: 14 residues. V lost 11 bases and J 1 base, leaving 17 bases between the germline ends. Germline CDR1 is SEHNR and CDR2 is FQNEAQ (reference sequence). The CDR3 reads CALQWSDTNTEAFF. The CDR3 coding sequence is TGTGCCCTCCAGTGGAGCGACACGAACACTGAAGCTTTCTTT.

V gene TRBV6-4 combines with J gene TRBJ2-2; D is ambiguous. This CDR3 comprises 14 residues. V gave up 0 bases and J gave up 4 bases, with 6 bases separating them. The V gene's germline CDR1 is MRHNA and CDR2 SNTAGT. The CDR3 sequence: CASSDSTSTGELFF. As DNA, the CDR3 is TGTGCCAGCAGTGACTCGACTTCCACCGGGGAGCTGTTTTTT.

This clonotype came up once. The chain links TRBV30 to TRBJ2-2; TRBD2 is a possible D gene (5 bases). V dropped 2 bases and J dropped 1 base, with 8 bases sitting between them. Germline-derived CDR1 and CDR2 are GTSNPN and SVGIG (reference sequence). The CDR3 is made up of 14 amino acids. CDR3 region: CAWSYGLNTGELFF. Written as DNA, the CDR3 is TGTGCCTGGAGTTACGGACTGAACACCGGGGAGCTGTTTTTT.

For the CDR3, the DNA is TGTGCCAGCAGCGACTGGACAACCTGGGGTGGCTACACCTTC. It codes for CASSDWTTWGGYTF. This chain uses TRBV2 with TRBJ1-2; D may be TRBD1 (5 bases). From germline, CDR1 is SNHLY and CDR2 FYNNEI. V lost 6 bases, J lost 7 bases, and 18 bases lay in between. The CDR3 length is 14 residues. The full variable domain, in which reference TRBV2 and TRBJ1-2 provide the parts outside the CDR3, is EPEVTQTPSHQVTQMGQEVILRCVPISNHLYFYWYRQILGQKVEFLVSFYNNEISEKSEIFDDQFSVERPDGSNFTLKIRSTKLEDSAMYFCASSDWTTWGGYTFGSGTRLTVV.

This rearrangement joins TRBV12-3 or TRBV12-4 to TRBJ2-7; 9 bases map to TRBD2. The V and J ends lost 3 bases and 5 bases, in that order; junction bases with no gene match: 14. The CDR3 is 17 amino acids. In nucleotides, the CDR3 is TGTGCCAGCAGTTTGGGGGGGTCGGGACTAGCACGAAACGAGCAGTACTTC. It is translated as CASSLGGSGLARNEQYF.

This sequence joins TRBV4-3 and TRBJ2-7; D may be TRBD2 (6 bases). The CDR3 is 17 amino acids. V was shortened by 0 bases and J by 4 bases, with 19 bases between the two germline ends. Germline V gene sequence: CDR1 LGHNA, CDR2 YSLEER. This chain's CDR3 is CASSQDHPGRGLYEQYF. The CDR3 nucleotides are TGCGCCAGCAGCCAAGATCATCCCGGGAGAGGTTTGTACGAGCAGTACTTC.

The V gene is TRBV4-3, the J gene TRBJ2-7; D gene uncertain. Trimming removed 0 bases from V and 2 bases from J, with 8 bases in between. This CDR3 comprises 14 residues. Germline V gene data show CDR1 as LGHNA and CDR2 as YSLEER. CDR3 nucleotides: TGCGCCAGCAGCCAAGATGCCACCACCTACGAGCAGTACTTC. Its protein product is CASSQDATTYEQYF.

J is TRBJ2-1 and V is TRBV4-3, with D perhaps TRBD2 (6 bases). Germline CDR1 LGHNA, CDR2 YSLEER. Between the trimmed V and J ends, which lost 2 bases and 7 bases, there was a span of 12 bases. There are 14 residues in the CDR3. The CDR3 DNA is TGCGCCAGCAGCCAATTGGCGGGGCCGAATGAGCAGTTCTTC. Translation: CASSQLAGPNEQFF.

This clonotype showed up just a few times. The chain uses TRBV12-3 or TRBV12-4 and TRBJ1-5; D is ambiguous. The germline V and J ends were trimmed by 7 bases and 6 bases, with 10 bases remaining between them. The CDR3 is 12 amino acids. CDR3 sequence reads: CASNSGPQPQHF. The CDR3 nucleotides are TGTGCCAGCAATAGCGGGCCTCAGCCCCAGCATTTT.

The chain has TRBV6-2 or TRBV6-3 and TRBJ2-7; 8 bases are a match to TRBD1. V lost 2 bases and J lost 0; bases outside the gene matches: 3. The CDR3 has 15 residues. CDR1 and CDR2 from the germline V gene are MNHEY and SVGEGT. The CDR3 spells CASSYGDRSSYEQYF. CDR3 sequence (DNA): TGTGCCAGCAGTTACGGGGACAGGAGCTCCTACGAGCAGTACTTC.

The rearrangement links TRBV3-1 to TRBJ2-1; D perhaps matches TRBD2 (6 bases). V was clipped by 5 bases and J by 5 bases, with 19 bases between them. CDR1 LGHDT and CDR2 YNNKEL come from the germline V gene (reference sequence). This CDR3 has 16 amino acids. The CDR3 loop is CASSASMSGDHNEQFF. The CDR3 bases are TGTGCCAGCAGCGCATCGATGTCGGGAGACCACAATGAGCAGTTCTTC.

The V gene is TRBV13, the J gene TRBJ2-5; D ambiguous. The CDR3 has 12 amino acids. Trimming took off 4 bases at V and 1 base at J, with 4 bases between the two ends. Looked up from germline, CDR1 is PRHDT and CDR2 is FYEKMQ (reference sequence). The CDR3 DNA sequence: TGTGCCAGCAGCTCGATCCAAGAGACCCAGTACTTC. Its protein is CASSSIQETQYF.

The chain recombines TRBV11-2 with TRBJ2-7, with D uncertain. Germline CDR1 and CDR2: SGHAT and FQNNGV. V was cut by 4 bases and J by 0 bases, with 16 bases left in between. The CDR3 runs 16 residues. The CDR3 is CASSWSQPISSYEQYF. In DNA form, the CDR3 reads TGTGCCAGCAGCTGGTCACAGCCCATTAGCTCCTACGAGCAGTACTTC.

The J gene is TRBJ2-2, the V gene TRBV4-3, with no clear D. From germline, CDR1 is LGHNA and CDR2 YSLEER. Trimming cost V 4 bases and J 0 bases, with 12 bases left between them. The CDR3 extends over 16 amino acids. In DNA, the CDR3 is TGCGCCAGCAGCCTCTGGTCTTTCGCGAACACCGGGGAGCTGTTTTTT. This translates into CASSLWSFANTGELFF.

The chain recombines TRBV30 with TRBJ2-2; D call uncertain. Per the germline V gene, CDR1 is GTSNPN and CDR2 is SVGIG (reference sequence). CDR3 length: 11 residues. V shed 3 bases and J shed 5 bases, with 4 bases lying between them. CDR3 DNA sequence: TGTGCCTGGAGGGGTACCGGGGAGCTGTTTTTT. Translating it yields CAWRGTGELFF. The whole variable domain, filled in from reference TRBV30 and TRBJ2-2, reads SQTIHQWPATLVQPVGSPLSLECTVEGTSNPNLYWYRQAAGRGLQLLFYSVGIGQISSEVPQNLSASRPQDRQFILSSKKLLLSDSGFYLCAWRGTGELFFGEGSRLTVL.

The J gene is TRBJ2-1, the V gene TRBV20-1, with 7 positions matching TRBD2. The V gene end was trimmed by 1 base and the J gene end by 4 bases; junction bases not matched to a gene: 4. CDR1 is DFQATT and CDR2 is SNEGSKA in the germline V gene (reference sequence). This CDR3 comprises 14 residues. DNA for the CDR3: TGCAGTGCTAGAGCTAGCGGCCATTACAATGAGCAGTTCTTC. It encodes CSARASGHYNEQFF.